The 7 T cell receptor beta chains presented below share a single source sample, sequenced in a study of shared clonotypes between healthy human individuals. The method was immunoSEQ multiplex PCR; TCRdb's version includes in-frame clones alone and lacks a portion of them. The repertoire consists of under 1,100,000 clones, with about 84% occurring once and the leading ten covering roughly 0.62%. The specimen was memory CD4+ T cells from PBMCs. Subset denoted: CD45RA-negative fraction. The receptors originated from a man aged 18 to 29 in good health. Some clones in this sample may be carry-over from other donors' samples.

In this sample, this clone turned up a few times. The chain employs TRBV29-1 and TRBJ2-1; D uncertain. Germline lookup yields CDR1 SQVTM and CDR2 ANQGSEA. With 1 base removed from V and 7 bases from J, the gap between germline ends came to 11 bases. This CDR3 spans 13 amino acids. CDR3 loop: CSVEVQARNEQFF. The DNA for the CDR3 is TGCAGCGTTGAAGTCCAGGCGAGGAATGAGCAGTTCTTC.

This chain joins TRBV19 and TRBJ1-4; D is unclear. The ends were cut back, 4 bases at V and 5 bases at J, with 14 bases in the middle. Germline assignment: CDR1 LNHDA and CDR2 SQIVND (reference sequence). This CDR3 has 15 residues. CDR3 DNA sequence: TGTGCCAGTAGTAAGGCGCAGGCCGGGAATGAAAAACTGTTTTTT. Protein: CASSKAQAGNEKLFF.

The chain combines TRBV5-1 with TRBJ1-2, with no clear D. Germline V gene lookup returns CDR1 SGHRS and CDR2 YFSETQ. The CDR3 has 13 amino acids. The V gene lost 0 bases and the J gene lost 4 bases, with 7 bases spanning the gap. Here the CDR3 DNA reads TGCGCCAGCAGCTTGGTAGGGATCTATGGCTACACCTTC. Residues: CASSLVGIYGYTF. Using reference TRBV5-1 and TRBJ1-2 for the parts outside the CDR3, the full variable domain is KAGVTQTPRYLIKTRGQQVTLSCSPISGHRSVSWYQQTPGQGLQFLFEYFSETQRNKGNFPGRFSGRQFSNSRSEMNVSTLELGDSALYLCASSLVGIYGYTFGSGTRLTVV.

The V call is TRBV6-6, the J call TRBJ1-1; TRBD1 might be the D (6 bases). V lost 6 bases and J lost 6, with 14 bases in between. The CDR3 is 13 residues long. The germline V gene has CDR1 MNHNY and CDR2 SVGAGI (reference sequence). CDR3 amino acids: CASSHRDVAEAFF. For the CDR3, the DNA is TGTGCCAGCAGCCACAGGGACGTGGCTGAAGCTTTCTTT.

This clone has a handful of counts. This chain connects TRBV30 to TRBJ1-2, with no clear D. This CDR3 has 15 amino acids. Germline values: CDR1 GTSNPN, CDR2 SVGIG (reference sequence). Trimming took 2 bases from V and 4 from J, leaving 17 bases between them. The CDR3 coding sequence is TGTGCCTGGAGTTTCCCTGGTTTGTTACCCTATGGCTACACCTTC. Translation: CAWSFPGLLPYGYTF. Drawing the rest from reference TRBV30 and TRBJ1-2, the complete variable domain is SQTIHQWPATLVQPVGSPLSLECTVEGTSNPNLYWYRQAAGRGLQLLFYSVGIGQISSEVPQNLSASRPQDRQFILSSKKLLLSDSGFYLCAWSFPGLLPYGYTFGSGTRLTVV.

This clone came up once. V usage is TRBV11-2 and J usage is TRBJ1-3, with 8 bases matching TRBD1. The germline V gene has CDR1 SGHAT and CDR2 FQNNGV. With V trimmed by 2 bases and J by 1 base, 1 base remained unmatched. The CDR3 contains 15 residues. CDR3 sequence reads: CASSLQGASGNTIYF. The CDR3 nucleotides are TGTGCCAGCAGCTTACAGGGGGCGTCTGGAAACACCATATATTTT.

The rearrangement links TRBV4-3 to TRBJ2-1; 10 bases match TRBD2. The V segment lost 1 base and the J segment 8 bases; nucleotides outside the gene matches: 8. The CDR3 is 16 amino acids. Germline CDR1 and CDR2: LGHNA and YSLEER. CDR3 residues: CASSQVASGRSYEQFF. CDR3 DNA: TGCGCCAGCAGCCAAGTTGCTAGCGGGAGATCCTATGAGCAGTTCTTC.